The T cell receptor (beta chain) described here comes from a study of cytomegalovirus exposure and HLA in healthy donors. Primers: 60 Vbeta forward and 13 Jbeta reverse. Generated by immunoSEQ multiplex PCR, the TCRdb table keeps only in-frame clones and is missing some. Counted here are roughly 180,000 clones, roughly four fifths occurring once; the ten biggest clones make up less than 3%. Germline CDR1 and CDR2: SGDLS and YYNGEE. The CDR3 is 17 residues long. The ends lost 2 bases at V and 3 bases at J; junction bases unmatched: 13. Study findings and constraints: For most subjects, TCR beta sequences were reported to predict HLA-A and HLA-B alleles with accuracy. Sequencing depth roughly uniform across donors was assumed in presence/absence analyses. Donor immune exposure was known only as CMV serostatus.

With respect to this clone: Its antigen remains unidentified.

The receptor comes from a female donor in good health and CMV-seronegative. The sample was PBMCs. The chain links TRBV9 to TRBJ2-7, with 8 bases matching TRBD2. The CDR3 DNA is TGTGCCAGCAGCGTTCCAAACGGGAGGGCGCCCCACTACGAGCAGTACTTC. This encodes CASSVPNGRAPHYEQYF.